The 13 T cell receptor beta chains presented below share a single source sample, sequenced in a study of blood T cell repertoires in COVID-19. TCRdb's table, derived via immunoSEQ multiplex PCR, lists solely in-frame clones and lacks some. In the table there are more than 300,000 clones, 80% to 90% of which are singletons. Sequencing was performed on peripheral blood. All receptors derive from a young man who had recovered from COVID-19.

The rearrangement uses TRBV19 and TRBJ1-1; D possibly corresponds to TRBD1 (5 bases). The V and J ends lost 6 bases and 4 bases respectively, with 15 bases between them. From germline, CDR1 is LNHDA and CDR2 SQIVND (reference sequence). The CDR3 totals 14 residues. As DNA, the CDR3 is TGTGCCAGTAGCACCGGGGGAAGCCTCACTGAAGCTTTCTTT. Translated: CASSTGGSLTEAFF.

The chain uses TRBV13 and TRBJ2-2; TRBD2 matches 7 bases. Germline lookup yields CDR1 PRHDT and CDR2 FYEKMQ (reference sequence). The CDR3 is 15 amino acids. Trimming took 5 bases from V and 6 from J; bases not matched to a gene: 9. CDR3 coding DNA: TGTGCCAGCAGCCCAGGCGGGGGATCGGCCGGGGAGCTGTTTTTT. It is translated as CASSPGGGSAGELFF.

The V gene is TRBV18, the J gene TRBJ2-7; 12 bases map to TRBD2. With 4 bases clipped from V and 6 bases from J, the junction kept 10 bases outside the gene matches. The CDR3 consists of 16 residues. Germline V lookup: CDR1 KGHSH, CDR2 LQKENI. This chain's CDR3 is CASSLLPGLAGSEQYF. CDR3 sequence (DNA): TGTGCCAGCTCACTCCTCCCCGGACTAGCGGGGAGCGAGCAGTACTTC.

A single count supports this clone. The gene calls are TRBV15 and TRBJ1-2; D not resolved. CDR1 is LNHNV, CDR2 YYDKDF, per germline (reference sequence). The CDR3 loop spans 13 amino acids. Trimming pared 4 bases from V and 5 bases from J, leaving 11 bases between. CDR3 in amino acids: CATSNVAMYGYTF. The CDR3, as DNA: TGTGCCACCAGCAACGTAGCCATGTATGGCTACACCTTC.

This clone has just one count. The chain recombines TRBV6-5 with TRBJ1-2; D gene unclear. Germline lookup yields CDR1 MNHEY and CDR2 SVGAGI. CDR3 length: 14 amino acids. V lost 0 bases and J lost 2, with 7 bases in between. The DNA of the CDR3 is TGTGCCAGCAGTTACTCTGGCATAAACTATGGCTACACCTTC. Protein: CASSYSGINYGYTF.

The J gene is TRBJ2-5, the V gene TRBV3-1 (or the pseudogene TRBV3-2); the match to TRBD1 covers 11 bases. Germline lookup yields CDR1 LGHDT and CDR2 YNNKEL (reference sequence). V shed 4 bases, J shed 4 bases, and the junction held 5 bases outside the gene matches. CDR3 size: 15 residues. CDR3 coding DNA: TGTGCCAGCAGCCCGTCCGGGACAGGGGGAGAGACCCAGTACTTC. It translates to CASSPSGTGGETQYF.

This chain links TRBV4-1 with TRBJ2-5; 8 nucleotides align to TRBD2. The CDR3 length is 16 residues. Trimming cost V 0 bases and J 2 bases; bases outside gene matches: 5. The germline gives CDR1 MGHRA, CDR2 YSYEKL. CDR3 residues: CASSQESGGAQETQYF. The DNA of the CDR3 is TGCGCCAGCAGCCAAGAAAGCGGGGGAGCTCAAGAGACCCAGTACTTC.

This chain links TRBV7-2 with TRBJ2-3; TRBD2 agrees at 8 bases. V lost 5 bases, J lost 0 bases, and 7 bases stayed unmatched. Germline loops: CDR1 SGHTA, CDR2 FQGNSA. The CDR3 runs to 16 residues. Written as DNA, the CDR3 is TGTGCCAGCAGCGTTCTAGCGGGCCATAGCACAGATACGCAGTATTTT. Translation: CASSVLAGHSTDTQYF.

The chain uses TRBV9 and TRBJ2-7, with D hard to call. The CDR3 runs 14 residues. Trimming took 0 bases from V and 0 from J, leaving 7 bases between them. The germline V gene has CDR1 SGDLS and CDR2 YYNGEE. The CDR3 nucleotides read TGTGCCAGCAGCGTAGACTTCGGCTCCTACGAGCAGTACTTC. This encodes CASSVDFGSYEQYF.

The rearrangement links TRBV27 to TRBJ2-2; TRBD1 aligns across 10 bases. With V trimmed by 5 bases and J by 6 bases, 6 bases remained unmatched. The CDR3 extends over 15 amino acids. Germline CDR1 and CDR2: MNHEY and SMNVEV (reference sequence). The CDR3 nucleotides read TGTGCCAGCAGTCCACTGACAGGGGGCGCCGGGGAGCTGTTTTTT. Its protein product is CASSPLTGGAGELFF.

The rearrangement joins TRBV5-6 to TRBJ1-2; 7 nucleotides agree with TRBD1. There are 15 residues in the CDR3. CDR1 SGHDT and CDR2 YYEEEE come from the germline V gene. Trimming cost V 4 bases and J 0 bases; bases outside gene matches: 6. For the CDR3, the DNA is TGTGCCAGCAGCCCTCGGACAGGAGCTAACTATGGCTACACCTTC. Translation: CASSPRTGANYGYTF.

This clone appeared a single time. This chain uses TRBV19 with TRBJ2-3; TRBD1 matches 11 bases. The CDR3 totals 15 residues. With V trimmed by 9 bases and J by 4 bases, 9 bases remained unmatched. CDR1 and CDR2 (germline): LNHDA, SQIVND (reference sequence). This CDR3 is CASTSGQGAADTQYF. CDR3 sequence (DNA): TGTGCCAGCACCTCCGGACAGGGGGCCGCAGATACGCAGTATTTT.

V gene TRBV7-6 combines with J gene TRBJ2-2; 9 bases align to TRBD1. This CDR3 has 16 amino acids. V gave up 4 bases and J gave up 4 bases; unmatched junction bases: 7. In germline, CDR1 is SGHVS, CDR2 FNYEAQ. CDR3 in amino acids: CASSYPGQGTTGELFF. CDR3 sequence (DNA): TGTGCCAGCAGCTACCCCGGACAGGGGACCACCGGGGAGCTGTTTTTT.